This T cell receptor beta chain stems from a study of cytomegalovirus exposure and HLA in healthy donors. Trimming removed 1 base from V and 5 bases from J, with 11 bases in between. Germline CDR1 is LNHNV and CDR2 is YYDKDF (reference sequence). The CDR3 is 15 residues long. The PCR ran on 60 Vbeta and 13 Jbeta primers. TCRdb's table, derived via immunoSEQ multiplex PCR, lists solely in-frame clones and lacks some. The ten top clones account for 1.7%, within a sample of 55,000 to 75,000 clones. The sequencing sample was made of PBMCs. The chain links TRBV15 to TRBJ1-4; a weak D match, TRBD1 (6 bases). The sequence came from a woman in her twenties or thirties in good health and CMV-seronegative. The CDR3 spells CATSRGGQMNEKLFF. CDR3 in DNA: TGTGCCACCAGCAGAGGTGGACAGATGAATGAAAAACTGTTTTTT.